The subject of this entry is one T cell receptor (beta chain). This clone has just one count. Which antigen it targets is not known. No base quality values were provided; no much bigger clone lies one nucleotide off. The immunoSEQ kit was used, according to the manufacturer's recommendations, to generate TCR beta libraries from genomic DNA. To prepare the libraries, a first multiplex PCR with proprietary primers was run, followed by a second PCR that added unique barcodes, and a bead cleanup was done after each round. A kit-provided positive control reaction and a negative control reaction were included in every sample batch. The final libraries were assessed on an Agilent 4200 TapeStation D1000 ScreenTape, pooled by volume, and quantified by qPCR. An Illumina NextSeq500 fitted with a MidOutput 150-cycle cartridge performed the sequencing, running 156 Read1 cycles and 15 Index1 cycles with the kit's custom primers. The pooled library was loaded at approximately 1.1 pM with a roughly 20% PhiX control spike-in. The source study handled its data this way. Vendor-processed data were analyzed in R, with a clonotype defined as all T cells sharing the same CDR3 nucleotide sequence. In the clone abundance analyses, frequencies in each sample were normalized to that sample's 10,000 most abundant clones. Public T cell clones, which averaged fewer than five per sample, were excluded before analysis. A difference in abundance of at least 32-fold between compartments was used to define tumor-enriched and baseline blood-enriched clonotypes. A beta-binomial differential abundance model was used to identify clonotypes that expanded or contracted between blood time points. Similarity between tumor and blood repertoires was quantified using the Baroni-Urbani and Buser coefficient, and groups were compared with two-tailed Wilcoxon tests in R. TCRdb's version of the immuneACCESS table is confined to in-frame rearrangements and falls short of the full clone set. An unresolved V gene accounts for under half of the shortfall where checked; the remainder is of unknown origin. The V and J calls and clone size come from that table; D and trimming were worked out from the DNA. Here the sample has some 150,000 clones; approximately 87% occur a single time. The top ten clonotypes cover less than 25% of the sample.

The time point label for this specimen denotes: baseline pretreatment blood. The intended sense of this specimen's treatment or condition label: 15 Gy SBRT to primary tumor, nephrectomy 4 weeks later. Serial peripheral blood from radiation-treated patients was sampled at baseline, 2 weeks and 4 weeks after SBRT to track tumor-enriched clonotypes. All patients had renal cell carcinoma with clear cell pathology. The QIAamp DNA Blood Mini Kit (Qiagen) was used to prepare genomic DNA for TCR sequencing. Only samples passing all quality control checks were included in the analyses. The sample originates from a study of radiation and T cells in renal cell carcinoma (dated by TCRdb to the early 2020s). Some background on the complete study: The samples were drawn from a clinical trial, where primary renal cell carcinomas were treated with 15 Gy of stereotactic body radiation therapy and then removed by nephrectomy 4 weeks afterward. Across all 53 samples, several million unique CDR3 nucleotide sequences encoding approximately 3,000,000 unique CDR3 amino acid sequences were identified. In total, approximately 53 samples underwent TCR beta sequencing: about 25 tumors plus 27 peripheral blood samples.

The CDR3, cysteine through phenylalanine, is 11 amino acids long. Only the CDR3 DNA stays, 33 bases, in frame from base 1. The junction shows trimming of 7 bases on V and 9 bases on J, plus 7 bases between the germline ends. The germline V gene gives CDR1 as SNHLY and CDR2 as FYNNEI. The study at large found these results: Effects of radiation dose or scheduling on the TCR repertoire could not be addressed with the single-armed trial design. Blood repertoire dynamics were not followed beyond 4 weeks after treatment. In blood, the top tumor clonotypes increased between baseline and 2 weeks post-radiation and then shrank by 4 weeks, which suggests that tumor-resident clones expanded only transiently. Because no pretreatment tumor biopsies were available, whether clonotypes were present in the tumor at baseline could not be determined.

Sequenced here: blood, sampled from a patient whose treatment included radiotherapy and nephrectomy. The chain couples TRBV2 to TRBJ1-6, with no confident D gene call. This receptor was identified in a woman aged 50 to 60 with renal cell carcinoma. The CDR3 amino acid sequence is: CASTTGSPLHF. Read as DNA, the sequence is TGTGCCAGCACAACCGGTTCACCCCTCCACTTT.